The 7 T cell receptor beta chains in this list originate from one sample, sequenced in a study of blood T cell repertoires in COVID-19. Produced via immunoSEQ multiplex PCR; TCRdb's table is partial and in-frame only. The table lists 200,000 to 250,000 clones, around 90% of them singletons, with under 14% in the top ten. Sequencing input: PBMCs or T cells enriched from blood (not recorded which). These receptors were obtained from a man under 40 who had recovered from COVID-19.

The CDR3 DNA is TGTGCCAGCGGCGGGAGTCTAATCTACGAGCAGTACTTC. Protein: CASGGSLIYEQYF. The V call is TRBV28, the J call TRBJ2-7; 7 bases line up with TRBD2. Germline V gene data show CDR1 as MDHEN and CDR2 as SYDVKM. There are 13 residues in the CDR3. V was pared by 8 bases and J by 3 bases, with 7 bases of the junction left unmatched.

This clone was seen once. The V and J genes are TRBV19 and TRBJ2-5, with D perhaps matching TRBD1 (6 bases). This CDR3 has 15 amino acids. V lost 3 bases to trimming and J lost 4 bases, with 15 bases between them. CDR1 is LNHDA, CDR2 SQIVND, per germline (reference sequence). CDR3 DNA: TGTGCCAGTAGTATGCTAAGTGAGGGGGTAGAGACCCAGTACTTC. It codes for CASSMLSEGVETQYF.

V usage is TRBV30 and J usage is TRBJ1-1; 8 positions agree with TRBD1. V gave up 0 bases and J gave up 5 bases; unmatched junction bases: 8. The CDR3 runs 15 residues. Germline assignment: CDR1 GTSNPN and CDR2 SVGIG (reference sequence). The CDR3 DNA reads TGTGCCTGGAGTGTATTGCAGGGGGCCTTGACTGAAGCTTTCTTT. It yields the protein CAWSVLQGALTEAFF.

This clone occurred a few times. The rearrangement uses TRBV28 and TRBJ1-4, with 7 bases that match TRBD1. The CDR3 extends over 14 amino acids. With V trimmed by 5 bases and J by 4 bases, 4 bases remained unmatched. CDR1 and CDR2 (germline): MDHEN, SYDVKM. The CDR3 DNA is TGTGCCAGCAGTATCGGGACAGTTAATGAAAAACTGTTTTTT. This translates into CASSIGTVNEKLFF.

The V gene is TRBV27, the J gene TRBJ1-2; 7 bases are a match to TRBD1. There are 16 residues in the CDR3. With 4 bases clipped from V and 4 bases from J, the junction kept 12 bases outside the gene matches. The germline V gene has CDR1 MNHEY and CDR2 SMNVEV (reference sequence). This CDR3 is CASSSGQARGGYGYTF. CDR3 nucleotides: TGTGCCAGCAGTTCCGGACAGGCGCGGGGGGGCTATGGCTACACCTTC.

The rearrangement links TRBV3-1 (or the pseudogene TRBV3-2) to TRBJ1-5; no reliable D call. The CDR3 contains 14 residues. The ends were cut back, 3 bases at V and 3 bases at J, with 9 bases in the middle. Germline V gives CDR1 LGHDT, CDR2 YNNKEL (reference sequence). CDR3 sequence reads: CASSQMQNNQPQHF. The CDR3 nucleotides read TGTGCCAGCAGCCAGATGCAGAACAATCAGCCCCAGCATTTT.

This chain uses TRBV16 with TRBJ1-1; 10 bases are a match to TRBD1. The length of the CDR3 is 18 residues. Unmatched junction bases numbered 12, after V lost 2 bases and J lost 3 bases. From germline, CDR1 is KGHSY and CDR2 FQNENV. CDR3 in amino acids: CASSQSGTGAERDTEAFF. DNA of the CDR3: TGTGCCAGCAGCCAAAGCGGGACAGGGGCTGAAAGGGACACTGAAGCTTTCTTT.